This TCR beta chain emerged from a study of T cells after yellow fever vaccination. Study details: Any fraction with a low cell number was prepared using SMART-Seq v4 Ultra Low Input. Study results and caveats: A faster peak, day 5 versus 15, was reached by the weaker secondary response. Researchers cautioned that FACS-sorted repertoires could harbor abundant clonotypes contaminating from the bulk population. Most clones from primary vaccination resurfaced after the booster (around 97% CD4, approximately 87% CD8).

Germline lookup yields CDR1 LNHDA and CDR2 SQIVND (reference sequence). Between the trimmed V and J ends, which lost 6 bases and 0 bases, there was a span of 12 bases. CDR3 size: 16 residues. The sample holds many counts of this clonotype. The antigen is unknown. One entry per CDR3 protein results from TCRdb running MiXCR on the 5' RACE reads. There are about 160,000 distinct CDR3 sequences in the sample; about 7% occur only once, and roughly 2.5% lies in the top ten. The receptor was isolated from a man between 18 and 29 years old who received the YFV17D yellow fever vaccine. The sequenced sample was CD4+ T cells sorted from PBMCs, obtained less than 6 days after the first yellow fever vaccination. The rearrangement joins TRBV19 to TRBJ2-6; D possibly uses TRBD1 or TRBD2 (5 bases each). CDR3 amino acids: CASRRWDLSGANVLTF. The CDR3 DNA sequence: TGTGCCAGTAGACGGTGGGACCTCTCTGGGGCCAACGTCCTGACTTTC.